The source of this T cell receptor (beta chain) is a study of blood T cell repertoires in COVID-19. On the study more broadly: The United States, Italy and Spain were the sources of the acute and convalescent COVID-19 samples. The analysed material was cDNA or gDNA that came from T cells, B-cell-depleted T cells, or PBMCs.

Per the original methods: The assay estimated nucleated cells by amplifying reference gene primers. TCRdb keeps only in-frame clones here, not all; method: immunoSEQ multiplex PCR. Clone size and V and J calls were adopted from that table, with D and trimming inferred from the DNA. In the table there are about 300,000 clones, around 89% of which are singletons. With 5 bases removed from V and 2 bases from J, the gap between germline ends came to 9 bases. This CDR3 is 14 amino acids long. CDR1 SGHAT and CDR2 FQNNGV come from the germline V gene. Sequenced input: peripheral blood. The chain recombines TRBV11-2 with TRBJ2-2; no clear D gene. This TCR was sampled from a man between 18 and 35 years old who had recovered from COVID-19. The DNA of the CDR3 is TGTGCCAGCAGCCCACAGAGTAACACCGGGGAGCTGTTTTTT. As protein: CASSPQSNTGELFF.